This T cell receptor beta chain was found in a study of shared clonotypes between healthy human individuals (dated by TCRdb to 2018 to 2021). Describing the broader study: The cohort comprised two women and a few men aged 18 to 49 years. Per donor, three plates each were used for CD4 naive and CD4 memory, two for CD8 naive, and one for CD8 memory. Blood TCR repertoires of a handful of healthy adults were deeply sequenced to estimate repertoire size and the extent of clonotype sharing between individuals. Libraries were prepared and TCR repertoires were sequenced by different laboratories using diverse techniques, in order to increase sequencing depth and limit assay-specific biases. Each donor's leukapheresis produced roughly between roughly 0.9 and 9 billion PBMCs.

TCR CDR3 regions were amplified from genomic DNA by multiplex PCR using the deep immunoSEQ assay. Genomic DNA extracted from each cell subset was distributed evenly over all wells of several immunoSEQ 96-well plates, and each plate served as one replicate. For sorted subsets, about 210 ng of genomic DNA, equivalent to around 31,000 T cell genomes, went into each replicate PCR. Purified libraries were quantified with a Qubit 3.0 fluorometer, sized on a Bioanalyzer 2100, and re-quantified with the KAPA Library Quantification kit. A separate single-read 150-cycle Illumina NextSeq 550 flow cell was used to sequence each immunoSEQ 96-well plate. From the authors' description of their analysis: Because the immunoSEQ output included only junctional sequences and no quality scores, the filtering could not be the same as the filtering used for full-length reads. To assign V/J genes and CDR3, sequences were annotated using PyIR, a Python wrapper for IgBLAST v1.9, with IMGT germline references. Reads with weak V/J assignments (E-value above 1e-6), missing CDR3, stop codons, out-of-frame junctions, or ambiguous translated residues were removed. V3J clonotypes were defined as sequences sharing the same inferred V gene, J gene, and CDR3 amino acid sequence. The percentage overlap between two repertoires was calculated by dividing the number of shared unique clonotypes by the size of the smaller repertoire. RTK rarefaction, the Chao1 estimator, and Recon v2.1 estimates of unobserved clonotypes were used to assess repertoire richness. OLGA was used to compute generation probabilities for all TCRbeta clonotypes that the gDNA method yielded from a handful of donors. The source is immuneACCESS, and TCRdb retained only in-frame sequences with V and J called. Part of the clones is not carried over; for the studies checked, unresolved V genes explain less than half of this, and the remainder is unexplained. D and trimming were read from the DNA, whereas the V and J calls and clone size are those reported in that table. Here the sample has approximately 2.1 million clones; more than 85% occur a single time. Jointly, the top ten make up approximately 0.4% of the sample.

Comments on this clone: This receptor's antigen is unknown. One base away there is no much larger clone; base qualities are not given.

Based on the germline V gene (reference sequence), the CDR1 and CDR2 sequences are SEHNR and FQNEAQ. Trimming takes 3 bases from V and 4 bases from J, and the germline ends sit 15 bases apart. The CDR3 runs 15 residues from the cysteine to the phenylalanine. Only CDR3 DNA remains: 45 bases, in frame from the first base. The investigation overall reported the following: Naive subsets generally had larger estimated clonotype richness than memory subsets. Higher generation probabilities were observed for clonotypes shared by all four sorted-subset donors than for non-shared clonotypes. Across a handful of donors, roughly 5% of naive CD4, over 3% of naive CD8, about 2% of memory CD4, and approximately 0.42% of memory CD8 clonotypes were shared. Even with the large sequencing depth, rarefaction of the sorted-subset datasets indicated that sequencing was incomplete. Based on pairwise subsampling, the degree of clonotype sharing among donors was expected to be affected by sequencing depth. Sampling was restricted to blood, and TCR repertoires in tissues likely differ from the TCR repertoires found in blood. Because the study included only a small number of donors, the genetic and exposure-history diversity represented was limited.

Healthy HIV-negative adults with no recently reported acute infections or vaccinations were included as donors. Every donor was a Caucasian adult residing in Nashville, Tennessee, USA. CD4+ T cells were enriched through magnetic negative selection, after which naive cells were positively selected on CD45RA and the remaining negative fraction served as the memory subset. Blood was collected by leukapheresis, and PBMCs were isolated by Ficoll-Histopaque density gradient centrifugation and then cryopreserved in liquid nitrogen vapor phase. Analytical flow cytometry was used to check the purity and quantity of each magnetically sorted T cell population. Genomic DNA was isolated from each sorted fraction and quantified by UV absorbance on a Nanodrop 2000c.

Sequencing input: naive CD4+ T cells from PBMCs. Explained via the paper, the cell subset or site label denotes: CD45RA+ positively selected. Here the chain combines TRBV7-9 and TRBJ2-5; no confident D gene assignment can be made. This TCR was sampled from a man aged 18 to 30 in good health. Some clones in this sample may be carry-over from other donors' samples. The DNA sequence reads TGTGCCAGCAGCTTTAGGGATTGGTACGGAGAGACCCAGTACTTC. Translated, this is CASSFRDWYGETQYF.